This TCR beta chain came from a study of blood T cell repertoires in COVID-19. TCRdb's copy holds only in-frame clones and misses some; the assay was immunoSEQ multiplex PCR. Of some 270,000 clones listed, roughly nine tenths are singletons. Per the germline V gene, CDR1 is SGDLS and CDR2 is YYNGEE. The CDR3 has 19 amino acids. Losses at the gene ends were 3 bases for V and 1 base for J; bases not matched to a gene: 14. The sequence was collected from a middle-aged man with active or convalescent COVID-19. The source material was peripheral blood. The V call is TRBV9, the J call TRBJ2-5; 11 nucleotides match TRBD2. The CDR3 nucleotides read TGTGCCAGCAGCGGCGGCCCCTCGACTAGCGGGACCCGCCAAGAGACCCAGTACTTC. Translation: CASSGGPSTSGTRQETQYF.